What follows are 29 T cell receptor beta chains derived from one specimen sequenced in a study of blood T cell repertoires in COVID-19. Here immunoSEQ multiplex PCR was the method, and the copy in TCRdb shows in-frame clones only, minus some. The profile shows fewer than 250,000 clones, around four fifths of them singletons. Sample: peripheral blood. The source of these receptors is a woman aged 55-70 years with active or convalescent COVID-19.

This clone came up once. The chain links TRBV12-3 or TRBV12-4 to TRBJ1-1; D is unresolved. The CDR3 sequence is 13 residues long. Trimming took off 0 bases at V and 9 bases at J, with 11 bases between the two ends. The CDR3 is CASSLAEKVQAFF. The CDR3 coding sequence is TGTGCCAGCAGTTTAGCGGAGAAGGTGCAAGCTTTCTTT.

In this sample, this clone turned up a few times. The gene calls are TRBV15 and TRBJ2-1; possibly TRBD2 for D (5 bases). The V end lost 5 bases, the J end lost 5 bases, and 16 bases lay between the germline ends. The CDR3 is 15 amino acids. Germline values: CDR1 LNHNV, CDR2 YYDKDF (reference sequence). The CDR3 nucleotides read TGTGCCACCAGCGGACTGGACGTTCCCCACAATGAGCAGTTCTTC. It is translated as CATSGLDVPHNEQFF.

The genes are TRBV6-5 and TRBJ1-2; a possible D gene is TRBD1 (5 bases). The germline gives CDR1 MNHEY, CDR2 SVGAGI. This CDR3 is built from 14 residues. Trimming removed 2 bases at V and 2 bases at J, with 9 bases between. The CDR3 nucleotides read TGTGCCAGCAGTTACGGGGGGAGGAACTATGGCTACACCTTC. Translation gives CASSYGGRNYGYTF.

The V and J genes are TRBV6-5 and TRBJ2-3, with 8 bases aligning to TRBD1. Germline lookup yields CDR1 MNHEY and CDR2 SVGAGI. Trimming cost V 0 bases and J 3 bases; bases outside gene matches: 2. The CDR3 is made up of 15 amino acids. This CDR3 reads CASSYSYRGTDTQYF. The DNA for the CDR3 is TGTGCCAGCAGTTACTCGTACAGGGGGACAGATACGCAGTATTTT.

This clone has just one count. The V and J genes are TRBV19 and TRBJ1-1, with D possibly matching TRBD1 (6 bases). Trimming took 6 bases from V and 2 from J, leaving 13 bases between them. Germline lookup yields CDR1 LNHDA and CDR2 SQIVND (reference sequence). The CDR3 has 14 residues. CDR3 amino acids: CASSLTGPNTEAFF. DNA for the CDR3: TGTGCCAGTAGCCTCACAGGGCCTAACACTGAAGCTTTCTTT.

The V gene is TRBV11-2, the J gene TRBJ2-3, with 7 bases that match TRBD2. The CDR3 contains 19 residues. CDR1 is SGHAT and CDR2 is FQNNGV in the germline V gene. Trimming at V came to 8 bases and at J to 8 bases, leaving 28 bases not matched to a gene. The CDR3 region has the DNA TGTGCCAGCGGGTCCGGGTGGGGTAAGGCTAGCGGCCAGATGGGTACGCAGTATTTT. Amino acid sequence: CASGSGWGKASGQMGTQYF.

The V call is TRBV28, the J call TRBJ1-5; 10 bases are shared with TRBD1. Germline V gene lookup returns CDR1 MDHEN and CDR2 SYDVKM. CDR3 length: 15 amino acids. Trimming cost V 4 bases and J 8 bases; bases outside gene matches: 8. As DNA, the CDR3 is TGTGCCAGCAGTTCCCAGACAGGGGGCTTAGAGCCCCAGCATTTT. The encoded protein is CASSSQTGGLEPQHF.

The count of this clone is one. The genes are TRBV6-1 and TRBJ2-7; D is unclear. Trimming removed 3 bases at V and 2 bases at J, with 20 bases between. The CDR3 sequence is 17 residues long. Per germline, CDR1 MNHNS and CDR2 SASEGT. Here the CDR3 DNA reads TGTGCCAGCAGTGAGACAATGGCGACGGAACTTACCTACGAGCAGTACTTC. Its translation is CASSETMATELTYEQYF.

This chain links TRBV18 with TRBJ2-7; a weak D match, TRBD1 (5 bases). This CDR3 has 13 amino acids. In germline, CDR1 is KGHSH, CDR2 LQKENI. V lost 6 bases and J lost 6, with 15 bases in between. The DNA of the CDR3 is TGTGCCAGCTCGCCGATGGGGCAAGGCGAGCAGTACGTC. This codes for CASSPMGQGEQYV.

V is TRBV30 and J is TRBJ2-7, with D perhaps matching TRBD1 (6 bases). Between the trimmed V and J ends, which lost 2 bases and 1 base, there was a span of 9 bases. This CDR3 contains 13 residues. The germline CDR1 and CDR2 sequences are GTSNPN and SVGIG (reference sequence). DNA for the CDR3: TGTGCCTGGAGTAGGACAGCTTCCTACGAGCAGTACTTC. Translating it yields CAWSRTASYEQYF. The entire variable domain, with the rest obtained from reference TRBV30 and TRBJ2-7, is as follows: SQTIHQWPATLVQPVGSPLSLECTVEGTSNPNLYWYRQAAGRGLQLLFYSVGIGQISSEVPQNLSASRPQDRQFILSSKKLLLSDSGFYLCAWSRTASYEQYFGPGTRLTVT.

The V gene is TRBV19, the J gene TRBJ1-4; perhaps TRBD1 as D (5 bases). In germline, CDR1 is LNHDA, CDR2 SQIVND (reference sequence). V was clipped by 7 bases and J by 12 bases, with 15 bases between them. This CDR3 contains 12 residues. The CDR3 region has the DNA TGTGCCAGTACCCATTGGGGGGGGGAACTGTTTTTT. Translating gives CASTHWGGELFF.

The V call is TRBV3-1 (or the pseudogene TRBV3-2), the J call TRBJ1-1; TRBD1 aligns across 9 bases. The trim removed 2 bases at V and 11 bases at J, leaving 9 bases unmatched. This CDR3 spans 14 amino acids. CDR1 LGHDT and CDR2 YNNKEL come from the germline V gene (reference sequence). The CDR3 coding sequence is TGTGCCAGCAGCCAACACCCCGGGACAGGGCGGGCTTTCTTT. Translating it yields CASSQHPGTGRAFF.

The chain has TRBV3-1 (or the pseudogene TRBV3-2) and TRBJ2-2; weak D call: TRBD1 (6 bases). Germline CDR1 and CDR2: LGHDT and YNNKEL (reference sequence). Trimming cost V 3 bases and J 4 bases, with 9 bases left between them. The CDR3 has 14 residues. CDR3 nucleotides: TGTGCCAGCAGCCAGGGGGCGGGCACCGGGGAGCTGTTTTTT. Protein: CASSQGAGTGELFF.

J is TRBJ2-3 and V is TRBV9; perhaps TRBD1 as D (5 bases). The CDR3 totals 13 residues. Trimming stripped 2 bases from V and 6 bases from J, with 10 bases between. Germline V gene sequence: CDR1 SGDLS, CDR2 YYNGEE. Here the CDR3 reads CASSVVDNDTQYF. The CDR3 region has the DNA TGTGCCAGCAGCGTCGTGGACAACGATACGCAGTATTTT. Full variable domain (rest looked up from reference TRBV9 and TRBJ2-3): DSGVTQTPKHLITATGQRVTLRCSPRSGDLSVYWYQQSLDQGLQFLIQYYNGEERAKGNILERFSAQQFPDLHSELNLSSLELGDSALYFCASSVVDNDTQYFGPGTRLTVL.

This CDR3 reads CASSLYSVRSDTQYF. In DNA form, the CDR3 reads TGTGCCAGCAGCTTGTATAGCGTCCGATCAGATACGCAGTATTTT. J is TRBJ2-3 and V is TRBV5-4; perhaps TRBD2 as D (5 bases). The germline V gene encodes CDR1 SGHNT and CDR2 YYREEE (reference sequence). CDR3 size: 15 residues. V was shortened by 1 base and J by 4 bases, with 13 bases between the two germline ends.

The chain joins TRBV3-1 (or the pseudogene TRBV3-2) to TRBJ1-3, with D possibly being TRBD1 (6 bases). Deletions cut 3 bases from V and 2 bases from J, with 8 bases between. CDR1 and CDR2 (germline): LGHDT, YNNKEL (reference sequence). CDR3 length equals 14 residues. CDR3 in amino acids: CASSQGAAGNTIYF. For the CDR3, the DNA is TGTGCCAGCAGCCAGGGGGCGGCTGGAAACACCATATATTTT.

This clone showed up many times. CDR3 nucleotides: TGCGCCAGCAGCCTCGGCCCGGGGACTGAAGCTTTCTTT. Its translation: CASSLGPGTEAFF. The chain carries TRBV4-1 and TRBJ1-1; D is ambiguous. This CDR3 contains 13 residues. V lost 4 bases, J lost 5 bases, and 11 bases lay in between. CDR1 MGHRA and CDR2 YSYEKL come from the germline V gene.

The gene calls are TRBV5-1 and TRBJ2-5; 7 nucleotides line up with TRBD1. The CDR3 has 15 amino acids. Germline values: CDR1 SGHRS, CDR2 YFSETQ. With V trimmed by 5 bases and J by 1 base, 8 bases remained unmatched. The CDR3 reads CASRFGTVTQETQYF. CDR3 nucleotide sequence: TGCGCCAGCAGGTTTGGGACAGTAACCCAAGAGACCCAGTACTTC.

The chain recombines TRBV10-3 with TRBJ2-1; 11 bases are shared with TRBD2. The CDR3 is 15 residues long. J gave up 7 bases and V 5 bases, and 7 bases lay outside the gene matches. Germline CDR1 is ENHRY and CDR2 is SYGVKD. The CDR3 nucleotides read TGTGCCATCAGTTTAGCGGGAGGGCCGGGAAATGAGCAGTTCTTC. Amino acids: CAISLAGGPGNEQFF.

The chain employs TRBV5-1 and TRBJ2-3; weak D call: TRBD1 (6 bases). CDR3 length: 14 amino acids. The V gene lost 0 bases and the J gene lost 3 bases, with 8 bases spanning the gap. In germline, CDR1 is SGHRS, CDR2 YFSETQ. The CDR3 loop is CASSLVQGTDTQYF. The CDR3 DNA reads TGCGCCAGCAGCTTGGTACAGGGTACAGATACGCAGTATTTT. The whole variable domain, filled in from reference TRBV5-1 and TRBJ2-3, reads KAGVTQTPRYLIKTRGQQVTLSCSPISGHRSVSWYQQTPGQGLQFLFEYFSETQRNKGNFPGRFSGRQFSNSRSEMNVSTLELGDSALYLCASSLVQGTDTQYFGPGTRLTVL.

The chain carries TRBV6-1 and TRBJ1-5; D might be TRBD1 (6 bases). V shed 1 base and J shed 3 bases, with 13 bases lying between them. This CDR3 contains 16 residues. Germline lookup yields CDR1 MNHNS and CDR2 SASEGT. The CDR3, as DNA: TGTGCCAGCAGTGAAGGGGGGGGCAGGGACAATCAGCCCCAGCATTTT. Encoded protein: CASSEGGGRDNQPQHF.

This chain uses TRBV9 with TRBJ2-3, with 10 nucleotides matching TRBD2. The CDR3 is made up of 16 amino acids. CDR1 SGDLS and CDR2 YYNGEE come from the germline V gene. V trimming: 3 bases; J trimming: 2 bases; junction bases outside the gene matches: 6. CDR3 sequence: CASSAGTSDFTDTQYF. In nucleotides, the CDR3 is TGTGCCAGCAGCGCCGGGACTAGCGACTTCACAGATACGCAGTATTTT.

The gene calls are TRBV24-1 and TRBJ2-7; TRBD1 might be the D (6 bases). V gave up 0 bases and J gave up 7 bases, with 18 bases separating them. Germline-derived CDR1 and CDR2 are KGHDR and SFDVKD. The length of the CDR3 is 16 residues. CDR3 residues: CATSDLRSQGFGEQYF. DNA of the CDR3: TGTGCCACCAGTGATTTGCGAAGTCAGGGGTTCGGGGAGCAGTACTTC.

The gene calls are TRBV24-1 and TRBJ2-5; tentatively, D is TRBD1 (6 bases). Per the germline V gene, CDR1 is KGHDR and CDR2 is SFDVKD. This CDR3 contains 13 residues. The ends were cut back, 7 bases at V and 5 bases at J, with 13 bases in the middle. The CDR3: CATRGQGTETQYF. In DNA, the CDR3 is TGTGCCACCAGGGGGCAGGGGACGGAGACCCAGTACTTC.

V usage is TRBV7-9 and J usage is TRBJ1-3, with D perhaps matching TRBD1 (5 bases). Germline V lookup: CDR1 SEHNR, CDR2 FQNEAQ (reference sequence). The length of the CDR3 is 14 residues. Trimming stripped 4 bases from V and 0 bases from J, with 7 bases between. The CDR3 bases are TGTGCCAGCAGCTCGGACAACTCTGGAAACACCATATATTTT. Protein: CASSSDNSGNTIYF.

The rearrangement uses TRBV19 and TRBJ2-1; 9 bases align to TRBD2. Germline-derived CDR1 and CDR2 are LNHDA and SQIVND (reference sequence). V gave up 4 bases and J gave up 12 bases; unmatched junction bases: 7. There are 13 residues in the CDR3. CDR3 sequence (DNA): TGTGCCAGTAGTAATGAGCGGGGGGCCTCGCAGTTCTTC. It translates to CASSNERGASQFF.

This chain links TRBV5-5 with TRBJ2-1, with a weak D call TRBD2 (6 bases). Trimming left V 7 bases short and J 7 bases short, with 21 bases between. Germline V gene data show CDR1 as SGHKS and CDR2 as YYEKEE (reference sequence). This CDR3 is 15 amino acids long. The CDR3 is CASADPGLRGNEQFF. In DNA form, the CDR3 reads TGTGCCAGCGCCGACCCGGGACTCCGCGGGAATGAGCAGTTCTTC.

The rearrangement links TRBV14 to TRBJ2-4; D perhaps matches TRBD2 (5 bases). CDR1 and CDR2 from the germline V gene are SGHDN and FVKESK. The CDR3 covers 13 residues. The germline V and J ends were trimmed by 11 bases and 2 bases, with 13 bases remaining between them. CDR3 nucleotide sequence: TGTGCCGGTCCGGGCGGGTCCAAAAACATTCAGTACTTC. The encoded protein is CAGPGGSKNIQYF.

The V call is TRBV6-5, the J call TRBJ1-2; weak D call: TRBD1 (6 bases). CDR3 length: 15 residues. Germline V gene data show CDR1 as MNHEY and CDR2 as SVGAGI. Trimming cost V 0 bases and J 5 bases, with 13 bases left between them. In DNA form, the CDR3 reads TGTGCCAGCAGTTACTCGGGATGGGGACAATATGGCTACACCTTC. It translates to CASSYSGWGQYGYTF.